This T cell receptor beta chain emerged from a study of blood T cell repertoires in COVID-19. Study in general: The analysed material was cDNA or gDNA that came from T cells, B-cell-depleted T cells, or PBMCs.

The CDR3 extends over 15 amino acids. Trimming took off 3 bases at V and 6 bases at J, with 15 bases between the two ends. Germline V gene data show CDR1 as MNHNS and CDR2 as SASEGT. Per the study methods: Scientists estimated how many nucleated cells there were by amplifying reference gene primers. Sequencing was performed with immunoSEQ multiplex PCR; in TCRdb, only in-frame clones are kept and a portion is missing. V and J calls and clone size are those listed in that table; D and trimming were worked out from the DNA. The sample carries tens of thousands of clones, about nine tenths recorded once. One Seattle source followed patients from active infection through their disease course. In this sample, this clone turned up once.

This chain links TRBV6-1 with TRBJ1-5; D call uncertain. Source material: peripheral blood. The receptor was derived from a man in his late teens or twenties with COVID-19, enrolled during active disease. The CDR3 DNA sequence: TGTGCCAGCAGTGACAGGACGGTGGCGGGTCAGCCCCAGCATTTT. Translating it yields CASSDRTVAGQPQHF.